This T cell receptor beta chain was sequenced during a study of T cell responses to AZD1222 COVID-19 vaccine. On this clone itself: The antigen remains undetermined. A read error may produce the germline difference seen at one junction end.

Germline V CDR1 and CDR2: MNHNY, SVGAGI (reference sequence). There are 13 residues in the CDR3. Produced via immunoSEQ multiplex PCR; TCRdb's table is partial and in-frame only. The profile covers roughly 120,000 clones, with more than 75% appearing a single time and 6.5% to 9% taken by the ten largest. Study-wide findings and caveats: Nearly half of the spike-specific TCRs reportedly recognize variant regions that carry no mutations.

This TCR derives from an adult in good health. Sequenced here: peripheral blood, sampled on day 0 of AZD1222 vaccination. The genes are TRBV6-6 and TRBJ1-3; D remains ambiguous. The CDR3 DNA reads TGTGCCACCAGTGAGGACTCTGGAAACACCATATATTTT. This gives the protein CATSEDSGNTIYF.